This T cell receptor (beta chain) was retrieved from a study of molecular identifiers for immune sequencing clone quantification. Overall study context: In replicates, the authors split RNA from around 20,000 or 100,000 naive CD8 cells five ways and sequenced four.

Naive CD8 library inputs spanned about 19,000 to 1,000,000 sorted cells and 10%, 30% or 50% RNA. Sorting was used to obtain naive CD8 T cells (CD8+CD4-CCR7+CD45RA+). TCRdb processed the PCR reads anew with MiXCR; each CDR3 protein has one entry. The sample consists of around 320,000 distinct CDR3 sequences, 24% of them appearing once. V lost 0 bases, J lost 5 bases, and 6 bases stayed unmatched. Germline V gene sequence: CDR1 LGHNA, CDR2 YSLEER. The CDR3 spans 17 residues. Sequenced material: naive CD8+ T cells from blood, with Jurkat cell RNA spiked in. Regarding subset: FACS-sorted CD8+CD4-CCR7+CD45RA+ naive T cells. The rearrangement links TRBV4-3 to TRBJ1-6, with 8 bases matching TRBD1. The TCR originated in a human donor in good health. Some libraries in this study had Jurkat cell RNA spiked in. The CDR3 spells CASSQDRQGLNNSPLHF. Written as DNA, the CDR3 is TGCGCCAGCAGCCAAGACCGACAGGGGCTAAATAATTCACCCCTCCACTTT.